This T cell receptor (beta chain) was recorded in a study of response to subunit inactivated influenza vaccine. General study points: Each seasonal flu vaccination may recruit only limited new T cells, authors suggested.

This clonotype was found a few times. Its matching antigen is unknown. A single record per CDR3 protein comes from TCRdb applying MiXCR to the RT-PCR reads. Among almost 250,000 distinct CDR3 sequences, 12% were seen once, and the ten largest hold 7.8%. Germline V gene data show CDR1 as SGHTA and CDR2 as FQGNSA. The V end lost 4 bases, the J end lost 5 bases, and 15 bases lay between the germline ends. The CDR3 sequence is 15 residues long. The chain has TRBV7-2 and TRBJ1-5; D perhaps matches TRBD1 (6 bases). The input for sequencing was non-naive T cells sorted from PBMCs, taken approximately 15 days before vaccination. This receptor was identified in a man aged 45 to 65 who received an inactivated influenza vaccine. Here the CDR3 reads CASSSSGQPYQPQHF. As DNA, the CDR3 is TGTGCCAGCAGCTCATCTGGACAGCCCTATCAGCCCCAGCATTTT. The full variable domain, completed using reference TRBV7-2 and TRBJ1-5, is GAGVSQSPSNKVTEKGKDVELRCDPISGHTALYWYRQSLGQGLEFLIYFQGNSAPDKSGLPSDRFSAERTGGSVSTLTIQRTQQEDSAVYLCASSSSGQPYQPQHFGDGTRLSIL.